This record concerns one T cell receptor beta chain sequence. No cognate antigen has been identified for it. The input lacks base qualities; no much larger clone sits a single base away. The CDR3 has 13 amino acids, counting the end cysteine and phenylalanine. The only DNA kept is the CDR3, 39 bases in frame from the first base. Trimming leaves V shorter by 4 bases and J shorter by 8 bases, with the junction holding 8 bases beyond the gene matches. The CDR1 and CDR2 encoded by the germline V gene are SGDLS and YYNGEE. The method behind the library was the immunoSEQ multiplex PCR assay. For the multiplex PCR, a mixture combining 60 forward primers for TCR Vbeta segments and 13 reverse primers for TCR Jbeta segments was used. A multiplex PCR assay on genomic DNA amplified the CDR3 region of rearranged TCR beta genes. On the Illumina HiSeq System, the amplified TCR beta libraries were sequenced as 87-base-pair reads. In the paper's pipeline: In a later analysis, roughly 80 million unique TCR beta chains were counted across the 500 to 850 repertoires, and around 10 million of these chains were shared by at least two donors. A nearest-neighbor algorithm error-corrected the raw reads and collapsed the reads into unique sequences, merging closely related sequences to remove PCR and sequencing errors. Alignment of CDR3 sequences to IMGT reference sequences was used to assign V, D and J gene segments. For a sequence to be retained, at least a six-nucleotide match to both a V gene segment and a J gene segment was required. Rearrangements were called productive when the CDR3 lacked stop codons and stayed in frame with V and J; all others were non-productive. Following IMGT convention, CDR3 was defined as the stretch from the second conserved V-encoded cysteine up to the conserved J-encoded phenylalanine. Sequences without an unambiguous match to a single V gene segment were excluded from the earlier analysis of about 600 of the donors. An earlier analysis of 550 to 650 of the donors classified V segments as functional when productive rearrangements were above 56.7% and as segregating when the standard deviation between donors was above 5%. To diagnose cytomegalovirus status from the catalog of TCR beta chain sequences, a statistical classification framework was built. V and J gene assignment, in a later analysis, came from comparing TCR nucleotide sequences with IMGT/GENE-DB human TR gene sequences. A later analysis assigned CDR3 sequences and most-parsimonious VDJ recombination scenarios with the TCRdist pipeline. In a later analysis, each TCR beta chain was defined by its CDR3 amino acid sequence together with its V-gene family, and reads lacking a unique V-gene family were excluded. To address suspected cross-contamination and a sequencing artifact, a later analysis removed around 600 highly shared, low-generation-probability nucleotide sequences. A later analysis calculated a clonal expansion index for each public chain from normalized within-repertoire ranks of inferred template counts. A later analysis computed generation probabilities with a VDJ recombination model fitted to out-of-frame rearrangements, and checked the results against IGoR. In a later analysis, hypergeometric tests were used to score TCR-TCR, TCR-HLA and TCR-CMV co-occurrence, with a repertoire-size bias correction applied to TCR pairs. A later analysis estimated false discovery rates by permuting HLA or CMV assignments 20 times. In a later analysis, co-occurring TCRs were grouped with DBSCAN, and TCRdist sequence similarity was added when clustering was performed within HLA-allele-positive subsets. For co-occurrence clustering, repertoires with fewer than 30,000 or more than 120,000 public chains were excluded, along with five or six repertoires with anomalous nucleotide sharing. Sourced from immuneACCESS, this table was stored by TCRdb with only in-frame sequences that have V and J called. A share of the clones is absent; for the studies checked, an unresolved V gene accounts for under half, and the remainder has no known explanation. V and J calls and clone size follow that table, whereas D and trimming were derived from the DNA. The sample includes 120,000 to 150,000 clones, with just under 75% observed a single time. The ten largest clones take up roughly 1.7% of the sample.

This record comes from a study of cytomegalovirus exposure and HLA in healthy donors (dated by TCRdb to about 2017). With respect to the entire study: According to an earlier analysis of a few hundred of the donors, some 180 million T cells yielded approximately 120 million unique TCR beta sequences and less than 300 Gb of sequence data. Roughly 300 gigabases of sequencing data and tens of millions of unique TCR sequences made up an early release that covered approximately 620 HLA-typed donors. Among the roughly 410 genotyped donors, about 83% belonged to the genetic ancestry cluster associated with self-reported Caucasian donors. The study was designed to test whether signatures of past pathogen exposure could be identified by cataloging public T cell receptors. The study profiled the T cell repertoires of hundreds of subjects by immunosequencing and related them to cytomegalovirus serostatus. Along with the approximately 700-subject first cohort, a separate validation cohort of about 110 different subjects was used. High-throughput TCR immunosequencing, statistical association of individual TCRs with disease status, and machine learning were combined to predict cytomegalovirus infection status. A later analysis re-analyzed previously published TCR beta repertoires from approximately 700 donors and added high-resolution HLA genotyping to study TCR occurrence patterns. The later analysis used no new phenotypic data to find candidate immune exposures, relying instead on TCR beta sequences and their occurrence across donors. An earlier analysis of approximately 630 of the donors applied high-throughput TCR beta sequencing to assess whether each TCR beta V gene segment acted as functional or pseudogenic. Donor age, sex, ethnicity and CMV serostatus were collected together with the repertoire data. In a later genetic analysis, genome-wide SNP genotypes for about three fifths of the 666 donors were used, and that subset was treated as a discovery cohort. Every repertoire in the discovery cohort had been generated on one and the same sequencing platform. Both class I and class II loci were covered by HLA typing, at four-digit resolution. The number of typed donors differed by locus: roughly 629-640 for A, B, C, DRB1 and DQB1; roughly 510 for DQA1; approximately 600 for DPA1; and approximately 450 for DPB1. Four or five DR-DQ haplotypes were treated as single units for association and clustering because of strong linkage in the cohort. On average, around 240,000 unique TCR beta nucleotide sequences were sequenced per donor among 350 to 400 genotyped donors of the cohort, with around 19% of those sequences being non-productive. The research as a whole found: A later analysis associated some 17,000 TCR beta sequences with specific HLA alleles at a false discovery rate of 0.05. Broadly in line with IMGT annotations, most TCR beta V segments showed up in productive rearrangements about 90% or about 30% of the time in an earlier analysis of around 550 of the donors. The authors suggested that the approach could potentially be generalized to other disease states and immunological phenotypes. A cluster of highly shared sequence variants was judged likely to be a technical artifact of the sequencing pipeline. Presence/absence analyses assumed roughly uniform sequencing depth across donors, an assumption that may not hold. Cytomegalovirus status was reported to be diagnosed by the classifier with high specificity and sensitivity in both the original and validation cohorts. Correlated functional status among segregating V segments might reflect linkage disequilibrium, but an unknown experimental factor could not be ruled out. Three of the identified cytomegalovirus-associated TCR beta chains were confirmed in vitro to be specific for cytomegalovirus antigens. Most TCR sequences were observed very rarely across donors, whereas some public TCRs were present in many individuals. The study gave a list of over 150 TCR beta chains associated with cytomegalovirus. In a later genetic analysis, a missense DCLRE1C variant was associated with V-gene and J-gene trimming of TCR beta chains, and the association was replicated in an independent cohort. Because counts were too low, about 15 rarely observed V segments, including chromosome 9 orphons, were left out of the earlier analysis of over 550 of the donors. A later analysis found that HLA-associated TCR beta chains were more clonally expanded and had lower generation probabilities than equally common non-associated chains. The cohort was sequenced for TCR beta chains only, and without alpha or paired-chain data the features that could be detected were limited. Strong co-occurrence of HLA alleles, especially DR and DQ, made assigning TCR associations to individual alleles difficult. CMV serostatus was the only immune exposure information available for the cohort. A later analysis reported that several top co-occurrence clusters appeared linked to parvovirus B19, influenza, CMV and Epstein-Barr virus. According to a later genetic analysis, donors in an Asian-associated ancestry cluster had fewer N-insertions in productive TCRs than the approximately 610-donor mean. Because some donors lacked HLA typing at each locus, the association tests relied only on the typed subset. A further reported finding was that TCR beta sequences accurately predicted the HLA-A and HLA-B alleles for most subjects in the first cohort. In a later analysis, most CMV-associated TCR beta chains were found to appear HLA-restricted, with HLA associations seemingly driven largely by CMV exposure. According to a later analysis, TCR association rates differed among HLA loci, with DRB1 alleles showing the most associated TCRs and HLA-C alleles showing the fewest. Some IMGT-functional V segments, including TRBV6-2 and TRBV6-3, could not be told apart with the 87-base-pair reads, so those segments were excluded.

The cohort was made up of hundreds of healthy bone marrow donors. At the time of sampling, every cohort member was nominally healthy, though immune exposures that went unrecorded were likely present. The donor was CMV seronegative and was included in the group of a few hundred seronegative cohort members. A peripheral blood sample was provided by each donor, and peripheral blood mononuclear cells were used for TCR beta sequencing. Genomic DNA extraction from the blood cell samples was performed with the Qiagen DNeasy Blood Extraction Kit. Recombination connected TRBV9 to TRBJ1-1, with 7 central nucleotides matching TRBD1. The material sequenced was PBMCs. This sequence was found in a woman aged 18-30 years in good health and CMV-seronegative. The CDR3 is CASSLTGTAEAFF. In nucleotides, the sequence is TGTGCCAGCAGCCTAACCGGGACAGCGGAAGCTTTCTTT.